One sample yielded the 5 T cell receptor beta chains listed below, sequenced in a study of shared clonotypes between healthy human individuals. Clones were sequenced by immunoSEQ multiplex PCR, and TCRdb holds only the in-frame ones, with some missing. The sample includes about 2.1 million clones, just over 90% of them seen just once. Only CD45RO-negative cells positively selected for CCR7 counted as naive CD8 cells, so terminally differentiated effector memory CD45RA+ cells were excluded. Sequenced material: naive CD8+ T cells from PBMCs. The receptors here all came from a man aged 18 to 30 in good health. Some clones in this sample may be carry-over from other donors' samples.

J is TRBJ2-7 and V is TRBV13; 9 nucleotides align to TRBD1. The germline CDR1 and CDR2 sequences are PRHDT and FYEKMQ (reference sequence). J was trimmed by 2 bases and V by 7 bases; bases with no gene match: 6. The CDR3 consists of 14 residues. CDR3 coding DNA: TGTGCCAGCATGGGCCGGGACAGGGCCTACGAGCAGTACTTC. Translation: CASMGRDRAYEQYF.

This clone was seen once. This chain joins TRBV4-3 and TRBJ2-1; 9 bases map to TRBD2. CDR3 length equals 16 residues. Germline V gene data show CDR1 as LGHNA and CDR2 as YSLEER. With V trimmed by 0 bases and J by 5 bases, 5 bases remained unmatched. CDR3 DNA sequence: TGCGCCAGCAGCCAAGAGGGCGGGAGGGCCCACAATGAGCAGTTCTTC. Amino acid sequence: CASSQEGGRAHNEQFF.

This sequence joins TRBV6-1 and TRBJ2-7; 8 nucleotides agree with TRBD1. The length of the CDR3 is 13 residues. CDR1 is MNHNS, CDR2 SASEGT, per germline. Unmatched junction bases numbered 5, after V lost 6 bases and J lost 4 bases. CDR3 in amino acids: CASSHRGFYEQYF. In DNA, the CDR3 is TGTGCCAGCAGCCACAGGGGGTTTTACGAGCAGTACTTC.

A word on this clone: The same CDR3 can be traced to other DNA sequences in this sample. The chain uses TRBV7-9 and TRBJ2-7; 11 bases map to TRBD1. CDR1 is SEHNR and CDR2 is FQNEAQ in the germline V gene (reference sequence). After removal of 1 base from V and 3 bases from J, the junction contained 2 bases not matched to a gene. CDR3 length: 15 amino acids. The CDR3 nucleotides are TGTGCCAGCAGCTTAGTTGGGACAGGGGGCTACGAGCAGTACTTC. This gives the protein CASSLVGTGGYEQYF.

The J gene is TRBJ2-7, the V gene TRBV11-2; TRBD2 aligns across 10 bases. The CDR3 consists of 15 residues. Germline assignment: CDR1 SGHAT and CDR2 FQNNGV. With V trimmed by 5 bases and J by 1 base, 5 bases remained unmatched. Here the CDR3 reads CASSPRTSGSYEQYF. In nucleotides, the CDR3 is TGTGCCAGCAGCCCCAGGACTAGCGGTTCCTACGAGCAGTACTTC. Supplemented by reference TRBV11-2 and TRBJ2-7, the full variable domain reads EAGVAQSPRYKIIEKRQSVAFWCNPISGHATLYWYQQILGQGPKLLIQFQNNGVVDDSQLPKDRFSAERLKGVDSTLKIQPAKLEDSAVYLCASSPRTSGSYEQYFGPGTRLTVT.